These 23 T cell receptor beta chains share one sample of origin, sequenced in a study of sequential checkpoint blockade in melanoma. The data were produced by immunoSEQ multiplex PCR, yet TCRdb's version contains in-frame clones alone and is incomplete. Here the sample spans 25,000 to 35,000 clones, around 73% being singletons. The treatment is: randomized to nivolumab then ipilimumab (arm A) or the reverse (arm B). The material was CD8+ T cells sorted from blood (inferred from file names), obtained from a patient given nivolumab and ipilimumab in sequence. These receptors were obtained from a human donor with melanoma.

This clone was picked up one time. This chain joins TRBV11-2 and TRBJ2-7, with a tentative D call TRBD2 (5 bases). From germline, CDR1 is SGHAT and CDR2 FQNNGV. The V end was cut by 1 base, the J end by 3 bases, with 13 bases between. This CDR3 is 15 amino acids long. CDR3 nucleotide sequence: TGTGCCAGCAGCTTAGGAGGGCAGAACCTCTACGAGCAGTACTTC. This gives the protein CASSLGGQNLYEQYF.

V is TRBV23-1 and J is TRBJ2-7, with 7 positions matching TRBD2. TRBV23-1 is labeled an ORF, and its function is uncertain. The CDR3 sequence is 14 residues long. V shed 5 bases and J 6 bases; nucleotides not matched to a gene: 10. The CDR3 here is CASSKGGVDCEQYF. CDR3 sequence (DNA): TGCGCCAGCAGTAAGGGAGGGGTTGATTGCGAGCAGTACTTC.

The V call is TRBV19, the J call TRBJ2-1, with D perhaps TRBD2 (6 bases). CDR3 length: 12 amino acids. Germline V gene lookup returns CDR1 LNHDA and CDR2 SQIVND (reference sequence). Trimming took off 9 bases at V and 4 bases at J, with 10 bases between the two ends. CDR3 loop: CASMEGYNEQFF. The CDR3 coding sequence is TGTGCCAGCATGGAGGGATACAATGAGCAGTTCTTC.

V gene TRBV5-1 combines with J gene TRBJ1-2; D gene ambiguous. From germline, CDR1 is SGHRS and CDR2 YFSETQ. Trimming cost V 3 bases and J 8 bases, with 14 bases left between them. The CDR3 spans 13 residues. The CDR3 sequence: CASSSSSTWGYTF. In nucleotides, the CDR3 is TGCGCCAGCAGCTCTTCCTCGACTTGGGGCTACACCTTC.

Sample share makes this clone medium-sized. V gene TRBV14 combines with J gene TRBJ2-1; 8 bases align to TRBD2. CDR1 and CDR2 from the germline V gene are SGHDN and FVKESK. V trimming: 6 bases; J trimming: 7 bases; junction bases outside the gene matches: 8. The CDR3 covers 14 residues. CDR3 bases: TGTGCCAGCAGTGGAAGCGGGAGTTCGAATGAGCAGTTCTTC. It codes for CASSGSGSSNEQFF.

The V gene is TRBV12-5, the J gene TRBJ2-1; D uncertain. The length of the CDR3 is 16 residues. The germline V and J ends were trimmed by 5 bases and 0 bases, with 14 bases remaining between them. Looked up from germline, CDR1 is LGHNT and CDR2 is FRNRAP. CDR3 amino acids: CASGPPPGSSYNEQFF. CDR3 DNA sequence: TGTGCTAGTGGTCCCCCCCCAGGTAGCTCCTACAATGAGCAGTTCTTC.

The chain combines TRBV27 with TRBJ2-2; weak D call: TRBD2 (6 bases). CDR3 length: 13 amino acids. Trimming stripped 5 bases from V and 6 bases from J, with 10 bases between. Germline-derived CDR1 and CDR2 are MNHEY and SMNVEV (reference sequence). For the CDR3, the DNA is TGTGCCAGCAGTGTGGGACTCCCCGGGGAGCTGTTTTTT. Translated, it gives CASSVGLPGELFF.

This clone was observed once. J is TRBJ2-1 and V is TRBV27; 8 nucleotides line up with TRBD2. The CDR3 loop spans 13 amino acids. CDR1 and CDR2 (germline): MNHEY, SMNVEV (reference sequence). V shed 5 bases and J 7 bases; nucleotides not matched to a gene: 4. The CDR3 bases are TGTGCCAGCAGTCTCGGGGGGGCGAATGAGCAGTTCTTC. Its translation is CASSLGGANEQFF.

Of note for this clone: One end of the junction varies from germline; a read error may be responsible. V gene TRBV9 combines with J gene TRBJ2-7; perhaps TRBD1 as D (7 bases). The CDR3 has 15 amino acids. Germline V gene lookup returns CDR1 SGDLS and CDR2 YYNGEE. CDR3 in DNA: TGTGCCAGCAGCGTAGCCAGGGGGGAACACTACGGGCAGTACTTC. Amino acid sequence: CASSVARGEHYGQYF.

The J gene is TRBJ1-5, the V gene TRBV7-9, with 8 bases lining up with TRBD1. The CDR3 extends over 13 amino acids. Trimming at V came to 8 bases and at J to 2 bases, leaving 2 bases not matched to a gene. Germline V gene data show CDR1 as SEHNR and CDR2 as FQNEAQ (reference sequence). The chain's CDR3 is CASGQGGNQPQHF. The DNA of the CDR3 is TGTGCCAGCGGACAGGGTGGCAATCAGCCCCAGCATTTT.

This chain links TRBV6-6 with TRBJ2-2; a possible D gene is TRBD2 (6 bases). Trimming cost V 0 bases and J 4 bases, with 9 bases left between them. Germline CDR1 and CDR2: MNHNY and SVGAGI (reference sequence). The CDR3 has 15 amino acids. CDR3 amino acids: CASSYSAGGTGELFF. The CDR3 DNA is TGTGCCAGCAGTTACTCAGCCGGGGGCACCGGGGAGCTGTTTTTT.

The chain carries TRBV20-1 and TRBJ2-1, with TRBD2 as a possible D gene (5 bases). The CDR3 totals 11 residues. The V end was cut by 1 base, the J end by 12 bases, with 10 bases between. Germline V lookup: CDR1 DFQATT, CDR2 SNEGSKA (reference sequence). This CDR3 reads CSARASAGQFF. The CDR3, as DNA: TGCAGTGCTAGAGCTTCCGCGGGGCAGTTCTTC.

This chain's CDR3 is CASSQDLWRGPYNEQFF. The CDR3 DNA reads TGCGCCAGCAGCCAAGATCTCTGGCGGGGGCCGTACAATGAGCAGTTCTTC. The V gene is TRBV4-3, the J gene TRBJ2-1; D possibly corresponds to TRBD2 (7 bases). Trimming took off 0 bases at V and 4 bases at J, with 16 bases between the two ends. CDR1 LGHNA and CDR2 YSLEER come from the germline V gene. The CDR3 spans 17 residues.

The rearrangement links TRBV19 to TRBJ2-1; no clear D gene. In germline, CDR1 is LNHDA, CDR2 SQIVND (reference sequence). Trimming shortened V by 2 bases and J by 0 bases, and 8 bases separated the two germline ends. This CDR3 has 15 amino acids. The CDR3, as DNA: TGTGCCAGTAGTATATCAGGTTACTCCTACAATGAGCAGTTCTTC. Encoded protein: CASSISGYSYNEQFF.

This rearrangement joins TRBV28 to TRBJ2-7; TRBD2 agrees at 12 bases. J gave up 7 bases and V 2 bases, and 6 bases lay outside the gene matches. The CDR3 consists of 15 residues. CDR1 is MDHEN and CDR2 is SYDVKM in the germline V gene. CDR3 sequence reads: CASSLGLAGSREQYF. The CDR3 DNA follows: TGTGCCAGCAGTTTAGGACTAGCGGGATCCCGGGAGCAGTACTTC.

This CDR3 reads CASSLSPQGSYNEQFF. The CDR3 DNA follows: TGTGCCAGCAGCTTATCCCCCCAGGGCTCCTACAATGAGCAGTTCTTC. The chain has TRBV7-2 and TRBJ2-1; D might be TRBD1 (5 bases). Deletions cut 2 bases from V and 0 bases from J, with 11 bases between. Germline CDR1 SGHTA, CDR2 FQGNSA. This CDR3 spans 16 amino acids.

The V call is TRBV4-3, the J call TRBJ2-1, with 7 nucleotides matching TRBD2. Trimming at V came to 4 bases and at J to 7 bases, leaving 10 bases not matched to a gene. The CDR3 totals 15 residues. CDR1 and CDR2 (germline): LGHNA, YSLEER. The CDR3 DNA is TGCGCCAGCAGCCCGGGCGGGAGCCTCCTGAATGAGCAGTTCTTC. This translates into CASSPGGSLLNEQFF.

This clone was counted between two and nine times. The chain is built from TRBV7-9 and TRBJ2-3; 8 bases align to TRBD2. This CDR3 has 18 residues. Germline trimming cut 7 bases from V and 0 bases from J; bases unmatched to any gene: 15. CDR1 and CDR2 (germline): SEHNR, FQNEAQ (reference sequence). In DNA form, the CDR3 reads TGTGCCAGCACCTTCCCTGGGGGCACTAGCGGTAGCACAGATACGCAGTATTTT. Translated, it gives CASTFPGGTSGSTDTQYF.

The chain uses TRBV2 and TRBJ1-1; tentatively, D is TRBD1 (6 bases). Trimming took off 6 bases at V and 4 bases at J, with 6 bases between the two ends. CDR3 length equals 11 residues. CDR1 is SNHLY, CDR2 FYNNEI, per germline. CDR3 in amino acids: CASSRGTEAFF. CDR3 sequence (DNA): TGTGCCAGCAGCAGGGGCACTGAAGCTTTCTTT.

The V and J genes are TRBV7-9 and TRBJ2-1, with D perhaps matching TRBD2 (5 bases). Germline lookup yields CDR1 SEHNR and CDR2 FQNEAQ (reference sequence). The V gene lost 5 bases and the J gene lost 6 bases, with 8 bases spanning the gap. There are 12 residues in the CDR3. The CDR3 region is CASSPSGNEQFF. The CDR3 nucleotides read TGTGCCAGCAGCCCAAGCGGCAATGAGCAGTTCTTC.

The chain recombines TRBV5-8 with TRBJ2-2; 9 bases align to TRBD2. Germline V lookup: CDR1 SGHTS, CDR2 YDEGEE. With 4 bases clipped from V and 7 bases from J, the junction kept 14 bases outside the gene matches. CDR3 length equals 17 residues. CDR3 in amino acids: CASSLNGGRARGGELFF. CDR3 DNA: TGTGCCAGCAGCCTCAATGGCGGGAGGGCCAGAGGCGGGGAGCTGTTTTTT.

The chain joins TRBV5-4 to TRBJ2-5, with a weak D call TRBD1 (5 bases). The length of the CDR3 is 14 residues. Germline V gene lookup returns CDR1 SGHNT and CDR2 YYREEE (reference sequence). V was trimmed by 0 bases and J by 2 bases, leaving 8 bases between them. DNA of the CDR3: TGTGCCAGCAGCTTGGGACAGTCACAAGAGACCCAGTACTTC. Encoded protein: CASSLGQSQETQYF.

This clone was detected once. The chain uses TRBV25-1 and TRBJ1-4, with unresolved D. Germline loops: CDR1 MGHDK, CDR2 SYGVNS. The CDR3 contains 15 residues. Trimming shortened V by 1 base and J by 2 bases, and 8 bases separated the two germline ends. For the CDR3, the DNA is TGTGCCAGCAGTGAATGGCGGGATACTAATGAAAAACTGTTTTTT. Its protein is CASSEWRDTNEKLFF.